This record covers a single T cell receptor beta chain. Antigen specificity is unknown. Germline CDR1 SGDLS, CDR2 YYNGEE. Trimming cost V 4 bases and J 8 bases, with 18 bases left between them. The CDR3 is made up of 14 amino acids. CDR3 and TCR beta VDJ profiling relied on genomic DNA as the template. TCRdb analysed the reads with MiXCR anew, one entry per CDR3 protein. The sample includes under 350,000 distinct CDR3 sequences, about three fifths of them seen just once. The sample originates from a study of CD8+CD57+ T cells in acquired aplastic anemia. Across the whole study: The study obtained an average of approximately 2.9 ug of DNA from sorted CD4+ and CD8+ cells.

The patients chosen for sequencing had shown expansion of CD8+CD57+ cells (detected by flow cytometry). Severe acquired aplastic anemia affected all patients. The study sampled blood from patients who had received no therapy. Findings and caveats of the study: Overlapping CD8+ CDR3 repertoires of patients and controls contained nearly 30 shared sequences.

This TCR was sampled from a human donor with aplastic anemia. V is TRBV9 and J is TRBJ1-2; D uncertain. The material sequenced was sorted CD4+, CD8+, or CD8+CD57+ T cells (not recorded which) from PBMCs. The CDR3, as DNA: TGTGCCAGCAGCAACTCCGGGAGTCGGGTCGGCTACACCTTC. Encoded protein: CASSNSGSRVGYTF.